One and the same sample provided the 29 T cell receptor beta chains below, sequenced in a study of T-cell memory formation after mild COVID-19. One entry per CDR3 protein results from TCRdb running MiXCR on the 5' RACE reads. Of 560,000 or so distinct CDR3 sequences listed, 17% are singletons. The sequencing input was PBMCs or a T cell subset sorted from them (not recorded which). All receptors come from an adult woman who had mild COVID-19 (a few samples of this study predate the infection). Cell type and time point are not known.

This clonotype showed up just a few times. This chain connects TRBV5-5 to TRBJ1-4; D possibly corresponds to TRBD1 (5 bases). This CDR3 spans 14 amino acids. Trimming left V 4 bases short and J 5 bases short, with 12 bases between. The germline V gene encodes CDR1 SGHKS and CDR2 YYEKEE (reference sequence). CDR3 in DNA: TGTGCCAGCAGCCTGGGGGACGGGAATGAAAAACTGTTTTTT. It is translated as CASSLGDGNEKLFF.

This clonotype was found a few times. The chain carries TRBV7-9 and TRBJ2-5; possible D gene TRBD1, 5 bases. This CDR3 contains 15 residues. Looked up from germline, CDR1 is SEHNR and CDR2 is FQNEAQ (reference sequence). Trimming removed 0 bases at V and 4 bases at J, with 12 bases between. Here the CDR3 reads CASSLAGALGETQYF. DNA of the CDR3: TGTGCCAGCAGCTTAGCAGGGGCCCTGGGAGAGACCCAGTACTTC.

This clonotype was counted between two and nine times. The rearrangement links TRBV4-3 to TRBJ2-1; D possibly corresponds to TRBD2 (5 bases). The V and J ends lost 1 base and 6 bases respectively, with 16 bases between them. This CDR3 has 16 amino acids. Germline CDR1 is LGHNA and CDR2 is YSLEER. This chain's CDR3 is CASSQGSYEGFNEQFF. As DNA, the CDR3 is TGCGCCAGCAGCCAAGGAAGTTATGAGGGTTTCAATGAGCAGTTCTTC.

The CDR3 loop is CASSPPGLAGGMDTQYF. The CDR3 coding sequence is TGTGCCAGCTCACCTCCGGGACTAGCGGGGGGAATGGATACGCAGTATTTT. The chain combines TRBV18 with TRBJ2-3; 15 bases map to TRBD2. Germline assignment: CDR1 KGHSH and CDR2 LQKENI. This CDR3 has 17 residues. V gave up 3 bases and J gave up 6 bases; unmatched junction bases: 7.

The CDR3 loop is CASLGTGAPSETQYF. For the CDR3, the DNA is TGTGCCAGCTTGGGAACAGGGGCCCCTTCGGAGACCCAGTACTTC. The V and J genes are TRBV3-1 and TRBJ2-5; 7 nucleotides agree with TRBD1. This CDR3 contains 15 residues. Germline V gene lookup returns CDR1 LGHDT and CDR2 YNNKEL (reference sequence). V gave up 8 bases and J gave up 5 bases; unmatched junction bases: 14.

This clonotype has just a few counts. This chain joins TRBV29-1 and TRBJ2-7; weak D call: TRBD2 (7 bases). V shed 4 bases and J shed 4 bases, with 17 bases lying between them. CDR1 and CDR2 from the germline V gene are SQVTM and ANQGSEA. There are 14 residues in the CDR3. The CDR3 DNA is TGCAGCGTTGTGGGGGGGGCAGATTCGTACGAGCAGTACTTC. Its protein is CSVVGGADSYEQYF.

The chain uses TRBV7-3 and TRBJ1-6; TRBD1 aligns across 9 bases. V trimming: 4 bases; J trimming: 15 bases; junction bases outside the gene matches: 7. The CDR3 is 13 amino acids. The germline V gene has CDR1 SGHTA and CDR2 FQGTGA. The CDR3 here is CASSSGTGSLLHF. CDR3 in DNA: TGTGCCAGCAGCTCCGGGACAGGGTCTCTCCTCCACTTT.

This clonotype was seen ten or more times. The DNA of the CDR3 is TGCGCCAGCAGCCCCTTGACAGGGGGTGGAGATAATTCACCCCTCCACTTT. This sequence encodes CASSPLTGGGDNSPLHF. This chain connects TRBV5-1 to TRBJ1-6, with TRBD1 identical over 9 bases. Germline loops: CDR1 SGHRS, CDR2 YFSETQ. The CDR3 extends over 17 amino acids. J gave up 5 bases and V 4 bases, and 10 bases lay outside the gene matches.

To note about this clonotype: A read error may produce the germline difference seen at one junction end. The chain carries TRBV5-4 and TRBJ1-1; 9 bases are shared with TRBD1. CDR3 length: 15 residues. Germline V gene lookup returns CDR1 SGHNT and CDR2 YYREEE (reference sequence). The CDR3 nucleotides are TGTGCCATCAGCTCGACAGGGGGAGTGAACACTGAAGCTTTCTTT. This codes for CAISSTGGVNTEAFF.

The chain has TRBV21-1 and TRBJ2-7; the D call of TRBD2 is as the table states it, not checked on the DNA. TRBV21-1 is a documented pseudogene. This CDR3 contains 16 residues. DNA for the CDR3: TGTGCCAGCAGCAAAGTGGGACTAGCGGCGACCTACGAGCAGTACTTC. It is translated as CASSKVGLAATYEQYF.

This clonotype was seen ten or more times. The chain couples TRBV24-1 to TRBJ2-5; TRBD2 aligns across 13 bases. The ends lost 4 bases at V and 6 bases at J; junction bases unmatched: 4. The germline CDR1 and CDR2 sequences are KGHDR and SFDVKD. The CDR3 loop spans 15 amino acids. Here the CDR3 DNA reads TGTGCCACCAGTGAAGGGACTAGCGGGGTTCAGACCCAGTACTTC. This codes for CATSEGTSGVQTQYF.

The genes are TRBV6-2 or TRBV6-3 and TRBJ1-1, with 9 bases lining up with TRBD1. J lost 4 bases, V lost 0 bases, and 6 bases had no gene match. CDR3 length equals 16 residues. Germline V gives CDR1 MNHEY, CDR2 SVGEGT. The CDR3 is CASSYSVVTGGTEAFF. The CDR3 coding sequence is TGTGCCAGCAGTTACTCGGTGGTGACAGGGGGCACTGAAGCTTTCTTT.

The V call is TRBV7-2, the J call TRBJ2-3, with D maybe TRBD2 (5 bases). The germline gives CDR1 SGHTA, CDR2 FQGNSA. V dropped 5 bases and J dropped 5 bases, with 14 bases sitting between them. This CDR3 has 14 amino acids. The CDR3 DNA is TGTGCCAGCAGCCCACGGGCCGGAGGAGATACGCAGTATTTT. Translation gives CASSPRAGGDTQYF.

This clonotype is a singleton in its sample. This sequence joins TRBV9 and TRBJ2-2; D may correspond to TRBD1 or TRBD2 (5 bases each). CDR3 size: 14 residues. CDR1 and CDR2 from the germline V gene are SGDLS and YYNGEE. Trimming left V 0 bases short and J 7 bases short, with 10 bases between. CDR3 coding DNA: TGTGCCAGCAGCGTAGGGGGCGCGGGCGGGGAGCTGTTTTTT. As protein: CASSVGGAGGELFF.

There are many counts of this clonotype. This CDR3 reads CASSLGTGKTQRTGELFF. In DNA, the CDR3 is TGTGCCAGCAGCTTAGGGACAGGGAAGACTCAAAGGACCGGGGAGCTGTTTTTT. V usage is TRBV7-8 and J usage is TRBJ2-2, with 8 bases identical to TRBD1. This CDR3 contains 18 residues. The V gene's germline CDR1 is SGHVS and CDR2 FQNEAQ. Losses at the gene ends were 1 base for V and 5 bases for J; bases not matched to a gene: 12.

The chain links TRBV3-1 to TRBJ1-1; D is uncertain. The length of the CDR3 is 13 residues. Looked up from germline, CDR1 is LGHDT and CDR2 is YNNKEL (reference sequence). Trimming removed 0 bases at V and 5 bases at J, with 7 bases between. The CDR3 here is CASSQDAGTEAFF. The CDR3 DNA sequence: TGTGCCAGCAGCCAAGATGCGGGAACTGAAGCTTTCTTT.

The rearrangement joins TRBV6-6 to TRBJ2-3; 12 bases match TRBD2. Germline values: CDR1 MNHNY, CDR2 SVGAGI (reference sequence). V shed 5 bases, J shed 5 bases, and the junction held 11 bases outside the gene matches. This CDR3 has 17 amino acids. DNA for the CDR3: TGTGCCAGCAGTAACCTCTACGGGACTAGCGGGTTAGATACGCAGTATTTT. Protein product: CASSNLYGTSGLDTQYF.

V gene TRBV7-2 combines with J gene TRBJ2-1, with 12 bases identical to TRBD2. V lost 0 bases to trimming and J lost 2 bases; unmatched junction nucleotides: 5. This CDR3 has 18 residues. Germline V gene data show CDR1 as SGHTA and CDR2 as FQGNSA. The CDR3 nucleotides are TGTGCCAGCAGCTTAGCGCCAACTAGCGGGAGGACCTACAATGAGCAGTTCTTC. Amino acids: CASSLAPTSGRTYNEQFF. Drawing the rest from reference TRBV7-2 and TRBJ2-1, the complete variable domain is GAGVSQSPSNKVTEKGKDVELRCDPISGHTALYWYRQSLGQGLEFLIYFQGNSAPDKSGLPSDRFSAERTGGSVSTLTIQRTQQEDSAVYLCASSLAPTSGRTYNEQFFGPGTRLTVL.

This chain connects TRBV10-3 to TRBJ2-4, with D possibly being TRBD1 or TRBD2 (5 bases each). This CDR3 has 12 residues. In germline, CDR1 is ENHRY, CDR2 SYGVKD. The V gene lost 5 bases and the J gene lost 8 bases, with 10 bases spanning the gap. The CDR3 spells CAISHEGYIQYF. CDR3 DNA sequence: TGTGCCATCAGTCACGAGGGGTACATTCAGTACTTC.

The rearrangement links TRBV7-9 to TRBJ2-1, with 9 bases that match TRBD2. This CDR3 region has 17 residues. Germline assignment: CDR1 SEHNR and CDR2 FQNEAQ (reference sequence). V gave up 0 bases and J gave up 6 bases; unmatched junction bases: 9. CDR3 amino acids: CASSLAPASGKVNEQFF. The CDR3 DNA reads TGTGCCAGCAGCTTAGCCCCCGCTAGCGGGAAGGTCAATGAGCAGTTCTTC.

This clonotype has more than one count but fewer than ten. The chain has TRBV27 and TRBJ1-6, with D perhaps matching TRBD1 (5 bases). V dropped 4 bases and J dropped 0 bases, with 13 bases sitting between them. Germline CDR1 reads MNHEY; CDR2 reads SMNVEV (reference sequence). CDR3 length: 17 amino acids. CDR3 nucleotide sequence: TGTGCCAGCAGTTGGGACTCCATAGCCTCCTATAATTCACCCCTCCACTTT. Encoded protein: CASSWDSIASYNSPLHF.

This clonotype occurred a few times. This chain connects TRBV13 to TRBJ2-7; D might be TRBD2 (5 bases). The CDR3 runs 16 residues. Trimming took 2 bases from V and 0 from J, leaving 14 bases between them. Looked up from germline, CDR1 is PRHDT and CDR2 is FYEKMQ (reference sequence). The CDR3 DNA is TGTGCCAGCAGCTTATATTCGGGGTCGAGCTCCTACGAGCAGTACTTC. Translated: CASSLYSGSSSYEQYF.

The chain couples TRBV12-3 or TRBV12-4 to TRBJ1-6; D may be TRBD1 (5 bases). This CDR3 region has 12 residues. V lost 8 bases and J lost 10, with 12 bases in between. CDR3 amino acids: CASSGWGSPLHF. CDR3 DNA sequence: TGTGCCAGCTCGGGCTGGGGCTCACCCCTCCACTTT.

The chain employs TRBV25-1 and TRBJ2-5; D perhaps matches TRBD2 (5 bases). The CDR3 length is 13 residues. Germline V gene lookup returns CDR1 MGHDK and CDR2 SYGVNS. V was cut by 6 bases and J by 2 bases, with 10 bases left in between. The DNA for the CDR3 is TGTGCCAGCAGAATTGGCGGGCAAGAGACCCAGTACTTC. Protein sequence: CASRIGGQETQYF.

This clonotype has more than one count but fewer than ten. J is TRBJ2-5 and V is TRBV11-2; a possible D gene is TRBD1 (6 bases). This CDR3 region has 15 residues. Germline V gene data show CDR1 as SGHAT and CDR2 as FQNNGV. V was trimmed by 1 base and J by 0 bases, leaving 9 bases between them. In nucleotides, the CDR3 is TGTGCCAGCAGCTTAGTCCGGGACAACCAAGAGACCCAGTACTTC. This gives the protein CASSLVRDNQETQYF.

This clonotype was picked up a small number of times. The chain employs TRBV20-1 and TRBJ1-2; TRBD1 is a possible D gene (6 bases). CDR1 and CDR2 (germline): DFQATT, SNEGSKA (reference sequence). This CDR3 region has 15 residues. With 0 bases removed from V and 5 bases from J, the gap between germline ends came to 16 bases. The CDR3 DNA reads TGCAGTGCTAGAGATCTAGCCCCGGACAGTTATGGCTACACCTTC. It codes for CSARDLAPDSYGYTF.

This clonotype showed up many times. The rearrangement uses TRBV7-2 and TRBJ2-1; D uncertain. This CDR3 comprises 14 residues. The V end was cut by 5 bases, the J end by 7 bases, with 15 bases between. From germline, CDR1 is SGHTA and CDR2 FQGNSA. DNA for the CDR3: TGTGCCAGCAGCCTAAGGCGGTTGGGGAATGAGCAGTTCTTC. Protein product: CASSLRRLGNEQFF.

The chain has TRBV10-3 and TRBJ2-7; perhaps TRBD1 as D (6 bases). The CDR3 has 15 residues. Germline CDR1 reads ENHRY; CDR2 reads SYGVKD. V lost 6 bases and J lost 2, with 17 bases in between. DNA for the CDR3: TGTGCCATCAGGCCGGACAGCTCCACGACCTACGAGCAGTACTTC. Translating it yields CAIRPDSSTTYEQYF.

The V gene is TRBV12-3 or TRBV12-4, the J gene TRBJ2-1, with 9 bases identical to TRBD1. With 10 bases clipped from V and 2 bases from J, the junction kept 3 bases outside the gene matches. This CDR3 is 13 amino acids long. CDR3 sequence: CAIRQGAYNEQFF. The CDR3 nucleotides are TGTGCCATTCGACAGGGGGCCTACAATGAGCAGTTCTTC.